This T cell receptor (beta chain) was sequenced for a study of shared clonotypes between healthy human individuals. Whole-study findings and limits: What naive subsets generally showed was a larger estimated richness than memory subsets showed.

Germline CDR1 is MNHEY and CDR2 is SMNVEV (reference sequence). The CDR3 has 17 residues. With 2 bases removed from V and 1 base from J, the gap between germline ends came to 16 bases. Concerning this clone itself: Its antigen remains unknown.

The sorted-subset replicate PCRs were given around 190 ng DNA, which is some 29,000 T cell genomes. Produced via immunoSEQ multiplex PCR; TCRdb's table is partial and in-frame only. The sample yields about 230,000 clones, 65% seen once. This TCR was sampled from a man in his thirties or forties in good health. Specimen: memory CD4+ T cells sorted from blood. The sample's subset: CD45RA-negative fraction. The chain is built from TRBV27 and TRBJ2-3; maybe TRBD1 (6 bases). CDR3 sequence (DNA): TGTGCCAGCAGTTTAAGGGGGAGAGGACCGGGCACAGATACGCAGTATTTT. As protein: CASSLRGRGPGTDTQYF.